One sample yielded the 31 T cell receptor beta chains listed below, sequenced in a study of blood T cell repertoires in COVID-19. Sequencing was performed with immunoSEQ multiplex PCR; in TCRdb, only in-frame clones are kept and a portion is missing. The sample holds roughly 44,000 clones, about 90% seen once. The specimen was peripheral blood. The source of these receptors is a man older than 75 with acute or convalescent COVID-19.

The chain has TRBV3-1 (or the pseudogene TRBV3-2) and TRBJ1-2; D not certain. The germline V gene has CDR1 LGHDT and CDR2 YNNKEL (reference sequence). V was shortened by 4 bases and J by 8 bases, with 11 bases between the two germline ends. The CDR3 sequence is 12 residues long. CDR3 loop: CASSRSPEGYTF. CDR3 nucleotide sequence: TGTGCCAGCAGCCGATCCCCGGAGGGCTACACCTTC.

CDR3 in DNA: TGTGCCAGCAGCTTAGGCGGACAGGGCGTCACCGGGGAGCTGTTTTTT. This gives the protein CASSLGGQGVTGELFF. This chain joins TRBV7-9 and TRBJ2-2; TRBD1 aligns across 8 bases. This CDR3 has 16 residues. The J segment lost 4 bases and the V segment lost 1 base, leaving 5 bases of the junction unmatched. Germline CDR1 reads SEHNR; CDR2 reads FQNEAQ (reference sequence).

Only one count was recorded for this clone. The rearrangement links TRBV7-8 to TRBJ1-2; D is perhaps TRBD1 (6 bases). CDR1 and CDR2 (germline): SGHVS, FQNEAQ. V dropped 3 bases and J dropped 1 base, with 12 bases sitting between them. The CDR3 has 15 amino acids. Written as DNA, the CDR3 is TGTGCCAGCAGCTTGAGGGGACAAATTAACTATGGCTACACCTTC. Its translation: CASSLRGQINYGYTF.

This chain links TRBV4-1 with TRBJ1-5; no clear D gene. Trimming took off 5 bases at V and 4 bases at J, with 12 bases between the two ends. The CDR3 is 14 residues long. Germline V gives CDR1 MGHRA, CDR2 YSYEKL. This chain's CDR3 is CASSDAGRNQPQHF. The CDR3 region has the DNA TGCGCCAGCAGCGACGCGGGCCGGAATCAGCCCCAGCATTTT.

The chain employs TRBV5-8 and TRBJ1-5; unclear D gene. CDR1 and CDR2 (germline): SGHTS, YDEGEE. The CDR3 totals 17 residues. V lost 0 bases and J 0 bases, leaving 13 bases between the germline ends. Written as DNA, the CDR3 is TGTGCCAGCAGCTTGGGCCTGAACAGCTATAGCAATCAGCCCCAGCATTTT. Protein sequence: CASSLGLNSYSNQPQHF.

V usage is TRBV7-9 and J usage is TRBJ2-5; TRBD1 matches at 7 bases. The CDR3 consists of 13 residues. From germline, CDR1 is SEHNR and CDR2 FQNEAQ (reference sequence). V lost 6 bases and J lost 3; bases outside the gene matches: 4. CDR3 loop: CASRGTEKETQYF. The CDR3 nucleotides are TGTGCCAGCAGGGGGACAGAAAAAGAGACCCAGTACTTC.

The chain couples TRBV19 to TRBJ2-2, with 7 bases identical to TRBD1. Germline CDR1 and CDR2: LNHDA and SQIVND (reference sequence). The CDR3 runs to 14 residues. The trim removed 8 bases at V and 2 bases at J, leaving 5 bases unmatched. The CDR3 loop is CASQDRVNTGELFF. The DNA for the CDR3 is TGTGCCAGTCAAGACAGGGTCAACACCGGGGAGCTGTTTTTT.

The chain is built from TRBV5-1 and TRBJ1-6; 9 positions match TRBD1. The germline V gene has CDR1 SGHRS and CDR2 YFSETQ. CDR3 length: 15 residues. V dropped 5 bases and J dropped 7; count of bases not matched to a gene: 7. This CDR3 is CASSRGGTGNSPLHF. The DNA for the CDR3 is TGCGCCAGCAGTCGTGGTGGGACAGGGAATTCACCCCTCCACTTT.

This chain connects TRBV11-2 to TRBJ2-2, with D unresolved. CDR3 length: 14 amino acids. Trimming cost V 5 bases and J 1 base, with 8 bases left between them. Per germline, CDR1 SGHAT and CDR2 FQNNGV. CDR3 region: CASSPQVNTGELFF. The DNA of the CDR3 is TGTGCCAGCAGCCCCCAGGTGAACACCGGGGAGCTGTTTTTT. Drawing the rest from reference TRBV11-2 and TRBJ2-2, the complete variable domain is EAGVAQSPRYKIIEKRQSVAFWCNPISGHATLYWYQQILGQGPKLLIQFQNNGVVDDSQLPKDRFSAERLKGVDSTLKIQPAKLEDSAVYLCASSPQVNTGELFFGEGSRLTVL.

The chain has TRBV20-1 and TRBJ1-2; TRBD1 is a possible D gene (5 bases). The CDR3 extends over 11 amino acids. Germline V lookup: CDR1 DFQATT, CDR2 SNEGSKA (reference sequence). Trimming took off 4 bases at V and 4 bases at J, with 7 bases between the two ends. The CDR3 region has the DNA TGCAGTGCTACCAGGGCCTATGGCTACACCTTC. The encoded protein is CSATRAYGYTF.

The V gene is TRBV30, the J gene TRBJ1-6, with TRBD1 matching over 8 bases. Germline assignment: CDR1 GTSNPN and CDR2 SVGIG (reference sequence). Losses at the gene ends were 5 bases for V and 9 bases for J; bases not matched to a gene: 6. This CDR3 region has 13 residues. CDR3 residues: CAWDRGFRSPLHF. CDR3 nucleotides: TGTGCCTGGGACAGGGGATTCCGTTCACCCCTCCACTTT.

The chain has TRBV7-3 and TRBJ2-2; a possible D gene is TRBD1 (6 bases). V dropped 2 bases and J dropped 2 bases, with 9 bases sitting between them. The length of the CDR3 is 15 residues. Germline CDR1 reads SGHTA; CDR2 reads FQGTGA. The CDR3 is CASSLWGPNTGELFF. Here the CDR3 DNA reads TGTGCCAGCAGCTTATGGGGGCCCAACACCGGGGAGCTGTTTTTT.

This chain connects TRBV28 to TRBJ1-2; tentatively, D is TRBD1 (5 bases). This CDR3 comprises 15 residues. V was clipped by 2 bases and J by 4 bases, with 14 bases between them. Germline V gives CDR1 MDHEN, CDR2 SYDVKM. This chain's CDR3 is CASSLRRVGGYGYTF. The CDR3, as DNA: TGTGCCAGCAGTTTAAGGCGGGTCGGGGGCTATGGCTACACCTTC.

J is TRBJ2-7 and V is TRBV19; 8 nucleotides match TRBD1. In germline, CDR1 is LNHDA, CDR2 SQIVND (reference sequence). J was trimmed by 0 bases and V by 6 bases; bases with no gene match: 7. The CDR3 is made up of 15 amino acids. For the CDR3, the DNA is TGTGCCAGTAGCAAGCGACAGGGGAGCTCCTACGAGCAGTACTTC. It encodes CASSKRQGSSYEQYF.

J is TRBJ1-6 and V is TRBV5-4; D perhaps matches TRBD1 (6 bases). CDR1 and CDR2 from the germline V gene are SGHNT and YYREEE (reference sequence). The V end lost 4 bases, the J end lost 1 base, and 6 bases lay between the germline ends. The CDR3 runs to 14 residues. This CDR3 reads CASSTGSYNSPLHF. The CDR3, as DNA: TGTGCCAGCAGCACAGGGTCCTATAATTCACCCCTCCACTTT.

The J gene is TRBJ1-1, the V gene TRBV10-3; possibly TRBD1 for D (5 bases). Germline-derived CDR1 and CDR2 are ENHRY and SYGVKD. The V gene lost 0 bases and the J gene lost 4 bases, with 12 bases spanning the gap. This CDR3 spans 15 amino acids. The CDR3 DNA is TGTGCCATCAGTGAGTCGGGACCGGGAGGCACTGAAGCTTTCTTT. This gives the protein CAISESGPGGTEAFF.

The chain couples TRBV7-2 to TRBJ1-1; the D is unclear. V lost 1 base and J 4 bases, leaving 13 bases between the germline ends. Germline V gene lookup returns CDR1 SGHTA and CDR2 FQGNSA. This CDR3 is 15 amino acids long. The CDR3 DNA sequence: TGTGCCAGCAGCTTAGGATTACCCCAGTCCACTGAAGCTTTCTTT. It translates to CASSLGLPQSTEAFF.

The V and J genes are TRBV5-1 and TRBJ1-4, with 8 bases fitting TRBD1. V trimming: 2 bases; J trimming: 6 bases; junction bases outside the gene matches: 3. This CDR3 has 14 residues. Germline CDR1 SGHRS, CDR2 YFSETQ. The CDR3 loop reads CASSFGQGDEKLFF. CDR3 nucleotides: TGCGCCAGCAGCTTCGGACAGGGCGATGAAAAACTGTTTTTT.

This chain joins TRBV27 and TRBJ2-7; perhaps TRBD1 as D (7 bases). CDR1 is MNHEY, CDR2 SMNVEV, per germline (reference sequence). CDR3 length: 17 amino acids. Trimming shortened V by 5 bases and J by 0 bases, and 20 bases separated the two germline ends. The CDR3: CASSNSPAGQFSYEQYF. The CDR3 region has the DNA TGTGCCAGCAGTAACTCACCGGCGGGACAGTTCTCCTACGAGCAGTACTTC.

The V and J genes are TRBV2 and TRBJ2-7; the match to TRBD1 covers 12 bases. The V and J ends lost 6 bases and 5 bases, in that order; junction bases with no gene match: 8. Germline assignment: CDR1 SNHLY and CDR2 FYNNEI. This CDR3 is built from 15 residues. CDR3 sequence reads: CASRAGTGGIDEQYF. CDR3 sequence (DNA): TGTGCCAGCAGGGCCGGGACAGGGGGCATCGACGAGCAGTACTTC.

CDR3 nucleotides: TGCAGCGTTGAATGGCAGGGTGAAGCTTTCTTT. This translates into CSVEWQGEAFF. The rearrangement uses TRBV29-1 and TRBJ1-1; TRBD1 is a possible D gene (5 bases). Trimming shortened V by 2 bases and J by 7 bases, and 8 bases separated the two germline ends. CDR3 length: 11 residues. The germline gives CDR1 SQVTM, CDR2 ANQGSEA.

The CDR3 here is CASSSRQGLNQPQHF. The CDR3 DNA sequence: TGTGCCAGCAGTTCGCGACAGGGCCTCAATCAGCCCCAGCATTTT. J is TRBJ1-5 and V is TRBV6-2 or TRBV6-3; TRBD1 matches at 7 bases. This CDR3 has 15 amino acids. V trimming: 4 bases; J trimming: 3 bases; junction bases outside the gene matches: 6. Germline CDR1 MNHEY, CDR2 SVGEGT.

This clone was observed a few times. The genes are TRBV10-1 and TRBJ2-7; 12 nucleotides line up with TRBD2. The trim removed 5 bases at V and 5 bases at J, leaving 4 bases unmatched. The CDR3 is made up of 14 amino acids. The germline V gene encodes CDR1 WNHNN and CDR2 SYGVQD (reference sequence). Here the CDR3 reads CASSLTSGGHEQYF. In DNA, the CDR3 is TGCGCCAGCAGTTTGACTAGCGGGGGCCACGAGCAGTACTTC.

This chain connects TRBV18 to TRBJ1-2; 8 bases are shared with TRBD1. V lost 6 bases, J lost 3 bases, and 6 bases stayed unmatched. The CDR3 loop spans 14 amino acids. Germline lookup yields CDR1 KGHSH and CDR2 LQKENI. CDR3 in DNA: TGTGCCAGCTCGCCGGGACAGGACCACTATGGCTACACCTTC. It translates to CASSPGQDHYGYTF.

V and J are TRBV3-1 (or the pseudogene TRBV3-2) and TRBJ2-1, with a tentative D call TRBD2 (6 bases). V shed 1 base and J shed 8 bases, with 9 bases lying between them. Germline loops: CDR1 LGHDT, CDR2 YNNKEL (reference sequence). This CDR3 comprises 13 residues. The CDR3 nucleotides are TGTGCCAGCAGCCAAGGTAGCGGCCATGAGCAGTTCTTC. Amino acids: CASSQGSGHEQFF.

This rearrangement joins TRBV7-9 to TRBJ1-2; TRBD1 agrees at 7 bases. Germline V gene sequence: CDR1 SEHNR, CDR2 FQNEAQ (reference sequence). The CDR3 is made up of 17 amino acids. The V segment lost 1 base and the J segment 2 bases; nucleotides outside the gene matches: 10. The CDR3: CASSLVYGGQTNYGYTF. Written as DNA, the CDR3 is TGTGCCAGCAGCTTAGTTTACGGGGGACAGACAAACTATGGCTACACCTTC.

The chain uses TRBV21-1 and TRBJ1-2. TRBV21-1 counts as a pseudogene. The CDR3 has 13 amino acids. The CDR3 sequence is CASSEASNYGYTF. The DNA for the CDR3 is TGTGCCAGCAGCGAGGCGAGTAACTATGGCTACACCTTC.

The genes are TRBV5-1 and TRBJ2-3; TRBD2 aligns across 11 bases. V lost 6 bases to trimming and J lost 4 bases; unmatched junction nucleotides: 10. Looked up from germline, CDR1 is SGHRS and CDR2 is YFSETQ. The CDR3 is made up of 16 amino acids. CDR3 in amino acids: CASKAGYSGGADTQYF. CDR3 nucleotide sequence: TGCGCCAGCAAGGCAGGGTATAGCGGGGGGGCAGATACGCAGTATTTT. The complete variable domain, with remaining parts taken from reference TRBV5-1 and TRBJ2-3, reads KAGVTQTPRYLIKTRGQQVTLSCSPISGHRSVSWYQQTPGQGLQFLFEYFSETQRNKGNFPGRFSGRQFSNSRSEMNVSTLELGDSALYLCASKAGYSGGADTQYFGPGTRLTVL.

This clone was counted between two and nine times. The DNA for the CDR3 is TGTGCCAGCAGTTACGACCGGGACAGATCCTACGAGCAGTACTTC. Encoded protein: CASSYDRDRSYEQYF. The chain couples TRBV6-5 to TRBJ2-7, with 7 positions matching TRBD1. The CDR3 length is 15 residues. Germline CDR1 and CDR2: MNHEY and SVGAGI. V dropped 2 bases and J dropped 1; count of bases not matched to a gene: 5.

The rearrangement links TRBV5-4 to TRBJ1-2; 9 bases map to TRBD1. Trimming took 5 bases from V and 6 from J; bases not matched to a gene: 11. There are 15 residues in the CDR3. CDR1 SGHNT and CDR2 YYREEE come from the germline V gene (reference sequence). The CDR3 DNA sequence: TGTGCCAGCAGTCAATTCCGGGACAGGGAGGATGGCTACACCTTC. Protein sequence: CASSQFRDREDGYTF.

This sequence joins TRBV30 and TRBJ2-3; 8 nucleotides match TRBD1. The length of the CDR3 is 14 residues. Per the germline V gene, CDR1 is GTSNPN and CDR2 is SVGIG (reference sequence). The trim removed 2 bases at V and 2 bases at J, leaving 3 bases unmatched. The CDR3: CAWSNRGYTDTQYF. In nucleotides, the CDR3 is TGTGCCTGGAGTAACAGGGGGTACACAGATACGCAGTATTTT.